This T cell receptor beta chain was observed in a study of cytomegalovirus exposure and HLA in healthy donors (TCRdb year 2017). Some background on the complete study: An earlier analysis of approximately 550 of the donors reported roughly 300 Gb of sequence data and some 120 million unique TCR beta sequences from 150 million to 200 million T cells. Because of strong linkage in the cohort, four to six DR-DQ haplotypes were treated as single units for association and clustering. HLA typing included class I and class II loci at four-digit resolution. High-throughput TCR immunosequencing, statistical association of individual TCRs with disease status, and machine learning were combined to predict cytomegalovirus infection status. The genetic ancestry cluster associated with self-reported Caucasian donors included 81% of the 300 to 450 genotyped donors. Among a few hundred genotyped donors of the cohort, an average of roughly 240,000 unique TCR beta nucleotide sequences were sequenced per donor, around 20% of them non-productive. A later analysis re-analyzed previously published TCR beta repertoires from 650 to 800 donors and added high-resolution HLA genotyping to study TCR occurrence patterns. Typing coverage differed by locus: A, B, C, DRB1 and DQB1 were typed in roughly 620-630 donors, DQA1 in about 500, DPA1 in around 610, and DPB1 in just under 480. An earlier analysis of 587 of the donors used high-throughput TCR beta sequencing to judge whether each TCR beta V gene segment behaved as functional or pseudogenic. All discovery cohort repertoires had been generated on a single sequencing platform. A later genetic analysis used genome-wide SNP genotypes for about three fifths of the 666 donors, treating that subset as a discovery cohort. In addition to the first cohort of around 670 subjects, a separate validation cohort of over 90 different subjects was used. In the later analysis, no new phenotypic data were used to find candidate immune exposures; instead, reliance was placed on TCR beta sequences and their occurrence across donors. The T cell repertoires of 666 subjects were profiled by immunosequencing and related to cytomegalovirus serostatus. Donor age, sex, ethnicity and CMV serostatus were collected together with the repertoire data. An early release that covered roughly 600 HLA-typed donors contained around 300 gigabases of sequencing data and around 85 million unique TCR sequences. The study was designed to test whether signatures of past pathogen exposure could be identified by cataloging public T cell receptors.

Receptor amplification or capture employed the immunoSEQ multiplex PCR assay. For the multiplex PCR, a mixture combining 60 forward primers for TCR Vbeta segments and 13 reverse primers for TCR Jbeta segments was used. Amplification of the CDR3 region of rearranged TCR beta genes was performed with a multiplex PCR assay on genomic DNA. Amplified TCR beta libraries were sequenced as 87-base-pair reads on the Illumina HiSeq System. For the original study's pipeline: In a later analysis, roughly 80 million unique TCR beta chains were counted across the roughly 670 repertoires, and roughly 9.9 million of these chains were shared by at least two donors. A nearest-neighbor algorithm error-corrected the raw reads and collapsed the reads into unique sequences, merging closely related sequences to remove PCR and sequencing errors. Alignment of CDR3 sequences to IMGT reference sequences was used to assign V, D and J gene segments. For a sequence to be retained, a match of at least six nucleotides to both a V gene segment and a J gene segment was required. A rearrangement counted as productive if the CDR3 had no stop codons and remained in frame with V and J, and every other rearrangement counted as non-productive. Following IMGT convention, CDR3 was defined as the stretch from the second conserved V-encoded cysteine to the conserved J-encoded phenylalanine. The earlier analysis of 500 to 750 of the donors excluded any sequence lacking an unambiguous match to a single V gene segment. In an earlier analysis of approximately 560 of the donors, a V segment was called functional when productive rearrangements were above 56.7%, and segregating when the standard deviation between donors exceeded 5%. A statistical classification framework was developed to diagnose cytomegalovirus status using the catalog of TCR beta chain sequences. V and J gene assignment, in a later analysis, came from comparing TCR nucleotide sequences with IMGT/GENE-DB human TR gene sequences. In a later analysis, CDR3 sequences and most-parsimonious VDJ recombination scenarios were assigned using the TCRdist pipeline. A later analysis defined each TCR beta chain by its CDR3 amino acid sequence plus V-gene family, and excluded reads lacking a unique V-gene family. In a later analysis, around 600 highly shared, low-generation-probability nucleotide sequences were removed to address suspected cross-contamination and a sequencing artifact. A later analysis calculated a clonal expansion index for each public chain from normalized within-repertoire ranks of inferred template counts. Generation probabilities in a later analysis came from a VDJ recombination model fitted to out-of-frame rearrangements, and those results were checked against IGoR. In a later analysis, TCR-TCR, TCR-HLA and TCR-CMV co-occurrence was scored with hypergeometric tests, and a repertoire-size bias correction was applied to TCR pairs. A later analysis estimated false discovery rates by permuting HLA or CMV assignments 20 times. In a later analysis, co-occurring TCRs were grouped using DBSCAN, with TCRdist sequence similarity added in when clustering inside HLA-allele-positive subsets. Repertoires with fewer than 30,000 or more than 120,000 public chains, plus five repertoires with anomalous nucleotide sharing, were excluded from co-occurrence clustering. TCRdb mirrors the immuneACCESS table, restricted to in-frame sequences. Some clones are absent from its copies; in checked studies, under half trace to an unresolved V gene, and the reason for the others is unknown. For V, J and clone size, that table is used; D and trimming come from the DNA. The sample table holds fewer than 200,000 clones, of which approximately 80% were seen once. Approximately 5% of the sample comes from the top ten.

The cohort consisted of some 730 healthy bone marrow donors. At the time of sampling, all cohort members were nominally healthy, though unrecorded immune exposures were likely present. The donor tested CMV seropositive, placing the donor among the 250 to 300 seropositive members of the cohort. Every donor gave a peripheral blood sample, and the peripheral blood mononuclear cells from that sample were used for TCR beta sequencing. The Qiagen DNeasy Blood Extraction Kit was used to extract genomic DNA from the blood cell samples. On this clone itself: There is no known antigen for this receptor. Nothing much larger sits one base from this clone, and base qualities are not available.

Ends trimmed: V by 1 base, J by 6 bases; bases unmatched to a gene: 9. The CDR3 covers 16 residues, taking in both the cysteine and the phenylalanine. Solely the CDR3 DNA is kept, with 48 bases framed from the first base. CDR1 and CDR2, looked up from the germline V gene (reference sequence), are GTSNPN and SVGIG. Overall results and qualifications from the work: Approximately 16 rarely observed V segments, including chromosome 9 orphons, were excluded from the earlier analysis of almost 600 of the donors because counts were too low. Some IMGT-functional V segments, including TRBV6-2 and TRBV6-3, could not be distinguished by the 87-base-pair reads and were therefore excluded. Presence/absence analyses assumed roughly uniform sequencing depth across donors, an assumption that may not hold. According to a later analysis, parvovirus B19, influenza, CMV and Epstein-Barr virus appeared linked to several top co-occurrence clusters. Because HLA typing was missing for some donors at each locus, association tests included only the typed subset. In a later analysis, HLA-associated TCR beta chains showed more clonal expansion and lower generation probabilities than non-associated chains that were equally common. Immune exposure information for the cohort was limited to CMV serostatus. The authors suggested that the approach could potentially be generalized to other disease states and immunological phenotypes. According to a later analysis, most CMV-associated TCR beta chains appeared to be HLA-restricted, and the HLA associations seemed to be driven largely by CMV exposure. Compared with the approximately 670-donor mean, donors in an Asian-associated ancestry cluster had fewer N-insertions in productive TCRs, according to a later genetic analysis. The cohort was sequenced for TCR beta chains only, and without alpha or paired-chain data the features that could be detected were limited. In a later analysis, the rate of TCR association differed among HLA loci, with DRB1 alleles having the most associated TCRs and HLA-C alleles having the fewest. When HLA alleles, especially DR and DQ, strongly co-occurred, attributing TCR associations to individual alleles was difficult. Linkage disequilibrium might explain the correlated functional status among segregating V segments, but an unknown experimental factor could not be excluded. The sequencing pipeline was judged likely to have produced a cluster of highly shared sequence variants as a technical artifact. An association between a missense DCLRE1C variant and V-gene and J-gene trimming of TCR beta chains was found in a later genetic analysis and replicated in an independent cohort. In an earlier analysis of over 550 of the donors, most TCR beta V segments were observed in productive rearrangements about 90% or about 30% of the time, broadly matching IMGT annotations. In vitro tests confirmed that a few of the cytomegalovirus-associated TCR beta chains recognize cytomegalovirus antigens. A further reported finding was that TCR beta sequences accurately predicted the HLA-A and HLA-B alleles for most subjects in the first cohort. The study gave a list of about 150 TCR beta chains associated with cytomegalovirus. Across donors, most TCR sequences were observed very rarely, whereas some public TCRs were present in many individuals. A later analysis associated approximately 17,000 TCR beta sequences with specific HLA alleles at a false discovery rate of 0.05. The classifier was reported to diagnose cytomegalovirus status with high specificity and sensitivity in both the original and validation cohorts.

The sample was PBMCs. The receptor chain draws on TRBV30 and TRBJ2-5; 12 middle bases align to TRBD2. The sequence derives from a woman between 18 and 29 years old in good health and CMV-seropositive. The CDR3 protein: CAWSAQLAGGGKTQYF. The nucleotide sequence reads as follows: TGTGCCTGGAGTGCCCAACTAGCGGGGGGCGGGAAGACCCAGTACTTC.